One and the same sample provided the 12 T cell receptor beta chains below, sequenced in a study of early T cells in non-severe SARS-CoV-2 infection. TCRdb reprocessed the 5' RACE reads via MiXCR and lists one record per CDR3 protein. The table has roughly 63,000 distinct CDR3 sequences, under 15% seen once. The sequenced material came from whole blood. The source of these receptors is an adult who was a healthcare worker with PCR-confirmed SARS-CoV-2 infection or an uninfected control (not recorded which).

This clonotype has more than one count but fewer than ten. This chain links TRBV20-1 with TRBJ2-7; 9 bases match TRBD2. Trimming took 6 bases from V and 6 from J; bases not matched to a gene: 9. Germline CDR1 and CDR2: DFQATT and SNEGSKA (reference sequence). CDR3 length: 13 amino acids. Here the CDR3 DNA reads TGCAGTGCCCTAGGGCTAGCGGGAACCGAGCAGTACTTC. It yields the protein CSALGLAGTEQYF.

The table lists this clonotype with many counts. The chain recombines TRBV3-1 with TRBJ1-5; 7 bases match TRBD1. V was clipped by 4 bases and J by 6 bases; unmatched bases: 3. Germline V gene lookup returns CDR1 LGHDT and CDR2 YNNKEL (reference sequence). The CDR3 is made up of 13 amino acids. Here the CDR3 DNA reads TGTGCCAGCAGCCGACAGGGACTTCAGCCCCAGCATTTT. Residues: CASSRQGLQPQHF. Complete variable domain (other parts from reference TRBV3-1 and TRBJ1-5): DTAVSQTPKYLVTQMGNDKSIKCEQNLGHDTMYWYKQDSKKFLKIMFSYNNKELIINETVPNRFSPKSPDKAHLNLHINSLELGDSAVYFCASSRQGLQPQHFGDGTRLSIL.

This clonotype was observed at least ten times. The V gene is TRBV12-3 or TRBV12-4, the J gene TRBJ2-1; D remains unclear. The CDR3 covers 15 residues. The V end lost 3 bases, the J end lost 0 bases, and 9 bases lay between the germline ends. CDR3 sequence: CASSFSEASYNEQFF. Written as DNA, the CDR3 is TGTGCCAGCAGTTTTTCTGAGGCCTCCTACAATGAGCAGTTCTTC.

The chain links TRBV6-2 or TRBV6-3 to TRBJ2-5; D is ambiguous. Trimming left V 6 bases short and J 2 bases short, with 13 bases between. This CDR3 has 14 residues. Germline-derived CDR1 and CDR2 are MNHEY and SVGEGT. The CDR3 nucleotides read TGTGCCAGCAGCGGATTGGCGCCTCAAGAGACCCAGTACTTC. It codes for CASSGLAPQETQYF.

This clonotype appeared many times. V and J are TRBV10-1 and TRBJ2-1; D is ambiguous. The CDR3 consists of 15 residues. The germline V gene has CDR1 WNHNN and CDR2 SYGVQD (reference sequence). V lost 0 bases to trimming and J lost 9 bases, with 15 bases between them. CDR3 residues: CASSESTDAWVEQFF. CDR3 nucleotide sequence: TGCGCCAGCAGTGAGTCGACGGACGCTTGGGTTGAGCAGTTCTTC.

The chain uses TRBV20-1 and TRBJ2-1, with D possibly being TRBD1 (5 bases). This CDR3 is built from 14 residues. The germline V and J ends were trimmed by 4 bases and 1 base, with 11 bases remaining between them. Germline CDR1 reads DFQATT; CDR2 reads SNEGSKA (reference sequence). In DNA form, the CDR3 reads TGCAGTGCTAACGGGCACAGGTCCTACAATGAGCAGTTCTTC. It specifies CSANGHRSYNEQFF.

The chain joins TRBV5-1 to TRBJ2-3; D is perhaps TRBD2 (6 bases). The CDR3 is made up of 13 amino acids. V lost 7 bases to trimming and J lost 4 bases, with 13 bases between them. Germline values: CDR1 SGHRS, CDR2 YFSETQ. This CDR3 is CASVAGRADTQYF. Here the CDR3 DNA reads TGCGCCAGCGTCGCGGGGCGCGCAGATACGCAGTATTTT. The full variable domain, in which reference TRBV5-1 and TRBJ2-3 provide the parts outside the CDR3, is KAGVTQTPRYLIKTRGQQVTLSCSPISGHRSVSWYQQTPGQGLQFLFEYFSETQRNKGNFPGRFSGRQFSNSRSEMNVSTLELGDSALYLCASVAGRADTQYFGPGTRLTVL.

V is TRBV6-1 and J is TRBJ1-1; D unresolved. Trimming took 7 bases from V and 1 from J, leaving 10 bases between them. This CDR3 comprises 13 residues. Germline CDR1 and CDR2: MNHNS and SASEGT. The CDR3 loop reads CASTQVPNTEAFF. The CDR3 region has the DNA TGTGCCAGCACCCAAGTCCCGAACACTGAAGCTTTCTTT.

The chain couples TRBV18 to TRBJ2-7, with 10 positions matching TRBD1. Trimming removed 1 base from V and 2 bases from J; junction bases left unmatched: 2. The CDR3 extends over 15 amino acids. CDR1 is KGHSH and CDR2 is LQKENI in the germline V gene. The CDR3 nucleotides are TGTGCCAGCTCACCACAGGGACAGGGGACCTACGAGCAGTACTTC. Amino acid sequence: CASSPQGQGTYEQYF.

This clonotype was found many times. V usage is TRBV2 and J usage is TRBJ2-5; TRBD2 matches at 9 bases. V lost 2 bases and J lost 2; bases outside the gene matches: 6. CDR3 length: 16 residues. Germline V gene lookup returns CDR1 SNHLY and CDR2 FYNNEI. The DNA for the CDR3 is TGTGCCAGCAGTGAAAGGCCTCTAGCGGGGCAAGAGACCCAGTACTTC. It encodes CASSERPLAGQETQYF.

The chain is built from TRBV10-3 and TRBJ2-6; D is unresolved. Germline V CDR1 and CDR2: ENHRY, SYGVKD. V lost 3 bases and J 0 bases, leaving 9 bases between the germline ends. This CDR3 has 16 residues. This CDR3 is CAISDSDNSGANVLTF. CDR3 sequence (DNA): TGTGCCATCAGTGATTCTGATAACTCTGGGGCCAACGTCCTGACTTTC.

This clonotype was picked up a small number of times. The J gene is TRBJ2-2, the V gene TRBV6-1; D remains unclear. Germline V gene sequence: CDR1 MNHNS, CDR2 SASEGT. Between the trimmed V and J ends, which lost 3 bases and 3 bases, there was a span of 11 bases. The CDR3 is 15 residues long. The CDR3 sequence is CASSDLGRDTGELFF. DNA for the CDR3: TGTGCCAGCAGTGATCTAGGCCGGGACACCGGGGAGCTGTTTTTT.